This T cell receptor beta chain was found in a study of blood T cell repertoires in COVID-19. Study-level background: Some COVID-19 samples were acute and others convalescent; all came from the United States, Italy and Spain.

The germline V gene encodes CDR1 LGHNA and CDR2 YSLEER. Germline trimming cut 3 bases from V and 6 bases from J; bases unmatched to any gene: 9. The CDR3 totals 15 residues. Study processing details: The assay estimated nucleated cells by amplifying reference gene primers. The data were produced by immunoSEQ multiplex PCR, yet TCRdb's version contains in-frame clones alone and is incomplete. V, J and clone size were drawn from that table, and D and trimming were deduced from the DNA. The sample includes 250,000 to 300,000 clones, roughly 85% of them seen just once. Sequences were obtained from peripheral blood. The TCR comes from a woman aged 18-35 years with acute or convalescent COVID-19. This rearrangement joins TRBV4-3 to TRBJ2-7, with 9 bases lining up with TRBD1. CDR3 nucleotide sequence: TGCGCCAGCAGCCAGGATCCGGGACAGGGCGGCGAGCAGTACTTC. Protein: CASSQDPGQGGEQYF.